This T cell receptor (beta chain) comes out of a study of graft-versus-host responses after intestinal transplantation. About the research overall: Transplantation in recipients was multivisceral, liver-intestinal, or isolated intestinal.

In the case of this clone: Its antigen is unknown.

Sequenced by immunoSEQ multiplex PCR; TCRdb stores in-frame clones only, minus some. The repertoire holds about 100,000 clones, 87% seen once, with 0.85% to 1% in the top ten. Trimming stripped 1 base from V and 6 bases from J, with 10 bases between. CDR3 size: 12 residues. Looked up from germline, CDR1 is GTSNPN and CDR2 is SVGIG (reference sequence). This specimen was unstimulated CD4+ T cells sorted from spleen or lymph node cells, taken before transplant. The chain links TRBV30 to TRBJ2-7; D is undetermined. The TCR comes from a human donor who was the organ donor for an intestinal transplant. CDR3 nucleotides: TGTGCCTGGAGTGCCCTCCCATCCGAGCAGTACTTC. Translating gives CAWSALPSEQYF. Using reference TRBV30 and TRBJ2-7 for the parts outside the CDR3, the full variable domain is SQTIHQWPATLVQPVGSPLSLECTVEGTSNPNLYWYRQAAGRGLQLLFYSVGIGQISSEVPQNLSASRPQDRQFILSSKKLLLSDSGFYLCAWSALPSEQYFGPGTRLTVT.